This TCR beta chain came from a study of metastatic and nonmetastatic thyroid tumors. Whole-study context: Malignant thyroid and benign thyroid patients provided blood and tumor or nodule tissue whose repertoires were compared. Points from the study as a whole: Across blood and tumor, TCR beta diversity in malignant thyroid tumors was reportedly significantly higher than in benign nodules.

Each patient went into thyroid surgery without having received any treatment. Comments on this clone: Antigen specificity is unknown. The junction departs from germline at one end; a sequencing error may be responsible.

Original processing notes: A classifier for distant metastasis in papillary thyroid cancer was constructed using CDR3 differences observed across clinicopathological groups. TCRdb reanalyzed the PCR reads with MiXCR. The authors' filters were not applied to this entry. The sample has over 45,000 clones, around 21% seen once. Specimen: blood. The receptor comes from a male donor with papillary thyroid cancer or a benign thyroid nodule (not recorded which). Some clones in this sample may be carry-over from other donors' samples.

The CDR3 protein is CTTSREGTSRDTQYF. CDR3 nucleotide sequence: TGTACCACCAGCAGAGAAGGTACTAGCAGAGATACGCAGTATTTT. The chain is built from TRBV15 and TRBJ2-3; D may be TRBD2 (6 bases). CDR1 and CDR2 (germline): LNHNV, YYDKDF (reference sequence). This CDR3 contains 15 residues. Full variable domain (remainder filled in from reference TRBV15 and TRBJ2-3): DAMVIQNPRYQVTQFGKPVTLSCSQTLNHNVMYWYQQKSSQAPKLLFHYYDKDFNNEADTPDNFQSRRPNTSFCFLDIRSPGLGDTAMYLCTTSREGTSRDTQYFGPGTRLTVL.